Listed below are T cell receptor beta chains from one sample, sequenced in a study of blood T cell repertoires in COVID-19. TCRdb's table, derived via immunoSEQ multiplex PCR, lists solely in-frame clones and lacks some. The top ten clones hold 10% to 13% of a sample with some 93,000 clones, 86% of them seen once. The specimen was peripheral blood. All receptors come from a man aged 50-60 years with acute or convalescent COVID-19. Each CDR3 is given with its conserved first and last residue. The D gene is left open where the match is weak. Only part of the rows carry a size: once, few, many, or a class if the clone is expanded.

V gene: TRBV12-5; clone size: .; J gene: TRBJ2-2; D gene: TRBD1; CDR3 DNA: TGTGCTAGTGGTCCGGGACAGGGGACCGGGGAGCTGTTTTTT; CDR3 protein: CASGPGQGTGELFF
V gene: TRBV11-3; clone size: .; J gene: TRBJ2-1; D gene: .; CDR3 DNA: TGTGCCAGCAGCTTAGAGGGCACGAGCTCCTACAATGAGCAGTTCTTC; CDR3 protein: CASSLEGTSSYNEQFF
V gene: TRBV6-2/TRBV6-3; clone size: .; J gene: TRBJ2-1; D gene: TRBD2; CDR3 DNA: TGTGCCAGCAGTTCCCCCCTAGCGGGGCTCTACAATGAGCAGTTCTTC; CDR3 protein: CASSSPLAGLYNEQFF
V gene: TRBV5-8; clone size: .; J gene: TRBJ2-7; D gene: TRBD1; CDR3 DNA: TGTGCCAGCAGGCGGACAGGCTCCTACGAGCAGTACTTC; CDR3 protein: CASRRTGSYEQYF
V gene: TRBV30; clone size: .; J gene: TRBJ2-1; D gene: TRBD2; CDR3 DNA: TGTGCCTGGAGACTAGCGGGAGGGCCGATTGAGCAGTTCTTC; CDR3 protein: CAWRLAGGPIEQFF
V gene: TRBV19; clone size: .; J gene: TRBJ1-2; D gene: TRBD1; CDR3 DNA: TGTGCCAGTAGTATGGGACAGGGGGCGCAAGGGTATGGCTACACCTTC; CDR3 protein: CASSMGQGAQGYGYTF
V gene: TRBV2; clone size: .; J gene: TRBJ2-7; D gene: TRBD1; CDR3 DNA: TGTGCCAGCAGTGAAGCGTCCTGGGACAGGGGCAACGAGCAGTACTTC; CDR3 protein: CASSEASWDRGNEQYF
V gene: TRBV24-1; clone size: .; J gene: TRBJ1-5; D gene: TRBD1; CDR3 DNA: TGTGCCACCAGTGTCGGACAGGGTACCAATCAGCCCCAGCATTTT; CDR3 protein: CATSVGQGTNQPQHF
V gene: TRBV14; clone size: .; J gene: TRBJ2-1; D gene: TRBD2; CDR3 DNA: TGTGCCAGCAGCCTAGGGGGACTAGCGGGAGGTCAGCAGTTCTTC; CDR3 protein: CASSLGGLAGGQQFF
V gene: TRBV9; clone size: .; J gene: TRBJ2-1; D gene: TRBD1; CDR3 DNA: TGTGCCAGCAGCCCTCGAGGGGGCGCTGGGTACAATGAGCAGTTCTTC; CDR3 protein: CASSPRGGAGYNEQFF
V gene: TRBV27; clone size: .; J gene: TRBJ1-1; D gene: TRBD1; CDR3 DNA: TGTGCCAGCAGTTTCACAGGGGGTTTCACTGAAGCTTTCTTT; CDR3 protein: CASSFTGGFTEAFF
V gene: TRBV5-1; clone size: .; J gene: TRBJ2-5; D gene: .; CDR3 DNA: TGCGCCAGCAGCTCCAGACTAGGAGCTTGGGAGACCCAGTACTTC; CDR3 protein: CASSSRLGAWETQYF
V gene: TRBV11-1; clone size: .; J gene: TRBJ2-1; D gene: .; CDR3 DNA: TGTGCCAGCAGCTTACCCGGGGAGCTCGCCTACAATGAGCAGTTCTTC; CDR3 protein: CASSLPGELAYNEQFF
V gene: TRBV7-9; clone size: .; J gene: TRBJ2-7; D gene: TRBD1; CDR3 DNA: TGTGCCAGCAGTCGAGATTGGACAGGGGAGTCCTACGAGCAGTACTTC; CDR3 protein: CASSRDWTGESYEQYF
V gene: TRBV27; clone size: .; J gene: TRBJ2-1; D gene: TRBD2; CDR3 DNA: TGTGCCAGCAGTTCATGGACTAGCGGGAGTGGGAATGAGCAGTTCTTC; CDR3 protein: CASSSWTSGSGNEQFF
V gene: TRBV5-5; clone size: .; J gene: TRBJ2-7; D gene: TRBD1; CDR3 DNA: TGTGCCAGCAGCAGCACCGGGACAGGGGGCGCGGGGGAACAGTACTTC; CDR3 protein: CASSSTGTGGAGEQYF
V gene: TRBV6-6; clone size: .; J gene: TRBJ2-5; D gene: .; CDR3 DNA: TGTGCCAGCAGTTATCCAGAAGAGACCCAGTACTTC; CDR3 protein: CASSYPEETQYF
V gene: TRBV5-6; clone size: once; J gene: TRBJ1-4; D gene: .; CDR3 DNA: TGTGCCAGCAGCCCGGTGGGAGATAATGAAAAACTGTTTTTT; CDR3 protein: CASSPVGDNEKLFF
V gene: TRBV7-9; clone size: few; J gene: TRBJ1-2; D gene: .; CDR3 DNA: TGTGCCAGCAGCTTACCGCAGGGCAACTATGGCTACACCTTC; CDR3 protein: CASSLPQGNYGYTF
V gene: TRBV2; clone size: .; J gene: TRBJ2-3; D gene: TRBD2; CDR3 DNA: TGTGCCAGCAGTGCCGGGACTAGCTTTCAAGATACGCAGTATTTT; CDR3 protein: CASSAGTSFQDTQYF
V gene: TRBV5-1; clone size: .; J gene: TRBJ2-2; D gene: TRBD2; CDR3 DNA: TGCGCCAGCAGCTTGGAGACTAGCGGGAGGAACACCGGGGAGCTGTTTTTT; CDR3 protein: CASSLETSGRNTGELFF
V gene: TRBV18; clone size: .; J gene: TRBJ2-2; D gene: TRBD2; CDR3 DNA: TGTGCCAGCTCACCTCGGACTAGCGGGATTCGGAACACCGGGGAGCTGTTTTTT; CDR3 protein: CASSPRTSGIRNTGELFF
V gene: TRBV6-2/TRBV6-3; clone size: .; J gene: TRBJ1-3; D gene: .; CDR3 DNA: TGTGCCAGCAGTTTTGCGAGAGGGAACACCATATATTTT; CDR3 protein: CASSFARGNTIYF
V gene: TRBV24-1; clone size: .; J gene: TRBJ2-1; D gene: TRBD2; CDR3 DNA: TGTGCCACCAGCTCCACTAGCGGGTCTCCCCATGAGCAGTTCTTC; CDR3 protein: CATSSTSGSPHEQFF
V gene: TRBV11-3; clone size: .; J gene: TRBJ2-1; D gene: TRBD2; CDR3 DNA: TGTGCCAGCAGCCCGGGCGGGAGAGTCAACAATGAGCAGTTCTTC; CDR3 protein: CASSPGGRVNNEQFF
V gene: TRBV5-1; clone size: .; J gene: TRBJ2-5; D gene: TRBD2; CDR3 DNA: TGCGCCAGCAGCTTCCGGACTAGCCACCAAGAGACCCAGTACTTC; CDR3 protein: CASSFRTSHQETQYF
V gene: TRBV5-1; clone size: .; J gene: TRBJ2-1; D gene: TRBD1; CDR3 DNA: TGCGCCAGCAGCTTGTCCCCAGACAGGGGGCTCACTGAGCAGTTCTTC; CDR3 protein: CASSLSPDRGLTEQFF
V gene: TRBV12-3/TRBV12-4; clone size: .; J gene: TRBJ1-2; D gene: .; CDR3 DNA: TGTGCCAGCAGAGCGGACAGCAACTATGGCTACACCTTC; CDR3 protein: CASRADSNYGYTF
V gene: TRBV5-1; clone size: .; J gene: TRBJ1-4; D gene: .; CDR3 DNA: TGCGCCAGCAGCTTAGGCCAGGGTAATGAAAAACTGTTTTTT; CDR3 protein: CASSLGQGNEKLFF
V gene: TRBV18; clone size: .; J gene: TRBJ2-5; D gene: TRBD1; CDR3 DNA: TGTGCCAGCTCACCACCGGGAACAGGGGGGCAAGAGACCCAGTACTTC; CDR3 protein: CASSPPGTGGQETQYF
V gene: TRBV5-6; clone size: .; J gene: TRBJ1-3; D gene: .; CDR3 DNA: TGTGCCAGCAGCTATTGGGACTTCTCTGGAAACACCATATATTTT; CDR3 protein: CASSYWDFSGNTIYF
V gene: TRBV20-1; clone size: .; J gene: TRBJ2-7; D gene: TRBD2; CDR3 DNA: TGCAGTGCTAGTGGGCGGGAGGTCGGCTACGAGCAGTACTTC; CDR3 protein: CSASGREVGYEQYF
V gene: TRBV3-1/TRBV3-2; clone size: .; J gene: TRBJ2-6; D gene: .; CDR3 DNA: TGTGCCAGCAGACCGAGGTCTGGGGCCAACGTCCTGACTTTC; CDR3 protein: CASRPRSGANVLTF
V gene: TRBV7-9; clone size: .; J gene: TRBJ2-7; D gene: TRBD2; CDR3 DNA: TGTGCCAGCAGCTTAGTTAGCGGGAGCTCCTACGAGCAGTACTTC; CDR3 protein: CASSLVSGSSYEQYF
V gene: TRBV4-2; clone size: .; J gene: TRBJ1-2; D gene: TRBD1; CDR3 DNA: TGTGCCAGCAGCCAAGCCACAGGGGGGTACGGCTACACCTTC; CDR3 protein: CASSQATGGYGYTF
V gene: TRBV15; clone size: .; J gene: TRBJ2-5; D gene: TRBD2; CDR3 DNA: TGTGCCACCTTAGCGGGAGAGGGGGCATGGGAGACCCAGTACTTC; CDR3 protein: CATLAGEGAWETQYF
V gene: TRBV11-1; clone size: .; J gene: TRBJ2-1; D gene: TRBD2; CDR3 DNA: TGTGCCAGCAGCTCGAGAACTAGCGGGAGGTATCAGGAGCAGTTCTTC; CDR3 protein: CASSSRTSGRYQEQFF
V gene: TRBV2; clone size: .; J gene: TRBJ2-7; D gene: TRBD2; CDR3 DNA: TGTGCCAGAAACCCACTAGCGGGCCTCTCCTACGAGCAGTACTTC; CDR3 protein: CARNPLAGLSYEQYF
V gene: TRBV6-5; clone size: .; J gene: TRBJ1-3; D gene: .; CDR3 DNA: TGTGCCAGCAGTTACCGGGGAGCGGGAAACACCATATATTTT; CDR3 protein: CASSYRGAGNTIYF
V gene: TRBV12-5; clone size: .; J gene: TRBJ2-6; D gene: .; CDR3 DNA: TGTGCTAGTGGTTTGGTACTTGGAGGGGCCGTAAGCTCTGGGGCCAACGTCCTGACTTTC; CDR3 protein: CASGLVLGGAVSSGANVLTF
V gene: TRBV18; clone size: .; J gene: TRBJ2-5; D gene: .; CDR3 DNA: TGTGCCAGCTCAATCTCCGGGAGCCAAGAGACCCAGTACTTC; CDR3 protein: CASSISGSQETQYF
V gene: TRBV12-3/TRBV12-4; clone size: .; J gene: TRBJ1-5; D gene: .; CDR3 DNA: TGTGCCAGCAGTTTGGGGAGAAATCAGCCCCAGCATTTT; CDR3 protein: CASSLGRNQPQHF
V gene: TRBV4-1; clone size: .; J gene: TRBJ1-1; D gene: .; CDR3 DNA: TGCGCCAGCAGCCAAACACAGAACCTGAACACTGAAGCTTTCTTT; CDR3 protein: CASSQTQNLNTEAFF
V gene: TRBV20-1; clone size: .; J gene: TRBJ2-1; D gene: .; CDR3 DNA: TGCAGTGCTAATGAGCGGGTTCATGAGCAGTTCTTC; CDR3 protein: CSANERVHEQFF
V gene: TRBV4-1; clone size: .; J gene: TRBJ1-2; D gene: .; CDR3 DNA: TGCGCCAGCAGCCAAGCTCCGGGTGCCCATGGCTACACCTTC; CDR3 protein: CASSQAPGAHGYTF
V gene: TRBV6-5; clone size: .; J gene: TRBJ2-1; D gene: TRBD2; CDR3 DNA: TGTGCCAGCAGTCCCGGGGACTACTACAATGAGCAGTTCTTC; CDR3 protein: CASSPGDYYNEQFF
V gene: TRBV27; clone size: .; J gene: TRBJ2-2; D gene: TRBD2; CDR3 DNA: TGTGCCAGCGGCCCGTACACAGCGGGAGTCACCGGGGAGCTGTTTTTT; CDR3 protein: CASGPYTAGVTGELFF
V gene: TRBV19; clone size: .; J gene: TRBJ2-2; D gene: TRBD1; CDR3 DNA: TGTGCCAGTACGACAGGGTTCTACACCGGGGAGCTGTTTTTT; CDR3 protein: CASTTGFYTGELFF
V gene: TRBV5-1; clone size: .; J gene: TRBJ1-4; D gene: TRBD1; CDR3 DNA: TGCGCCAGCAGCCGGGACAGGGTAAACGAAAAACTGTTTTTT; CDR3 protein: CASSRDRVNEKLFF
V gene: TRBV11-3; clone size: .; J gene: TRBJ2-7; D gene: TRBD1; CDR3 DNA: TGTGCCAGCAGCCGACCCACAGGGGGGTATGACGAGCAGTACTTC; CDR3 protein: CASSRPTGGYDEQYF
V gene: TRBV19; clone size: .; J gene: TRBJ1-1; D gene: .; CDR3 DNA: TGTGCCAGTAATATTCCAGCGACAGAGAACACTGAAGCTTTCTTT; CDR3 protein: CASNIPATENTEAFF
V gene: TRBV27; clone size: .; J gene: TRBJ1-5; D gene: TRBD1; CDR3 DNA: TGTGCCAGCAGTCCAACCGGGACAGGCAATCAGCCCCAGCATTTT; CDR3 protein: CASSPTGTGNQPQHF
V gene: TRBV11-2; clone size: .; J gene: TRBJ2-7; D gene: .; CDR3 DNA: TGTGCCAGCAGCTTAGAGGGGTCGGGCAGGGGGGCGCGGCTTGGCTACGAGCAGTACTTC; CDR3 protein: CASSLEGSGRGARLGYEQYF
V gene: TRBV3-1/TRBV3-2; clone size: few; J gene: TRBJ2-7; D gene: TRBD2; CDR3 DNA: TGTGCCAGCAGCCTGTCGGGACTAGCCAGGACCTACGAGCAGTACTTC; CDR3 protein: CASSLSGLARTYEQYF